The TCR beta chain under discussion was sequenced for a study of cytomegalovirus exposure and HLA in healthy donors. The CDR3 length is 13 residues. Germline-derived CDR1 and CDR2 are MNHEY and SVGAGI. V shed 3 bases and J shed 5 bases, with 8 bases lying between them. TCRdb's table, derived via immunoSEQ multiplex PCR, lists solely in-frame clones and lacks some. This table has about 240,000 clones, approximately 86% appearing once. The J gene is TRBJ2-1, the V gene TRBV6-5; D ambiguous. The clonotype was recovered from a woman in her twenties or thirties in good health and CMV-seropositive. What was sequenced was PBMCs. CDR3 nucleotide sequence: TGTGCCAGCAGTTATCGCGCCGACAATGAGCAGTTCTTC. Protein: CASSYRADNEQFF.